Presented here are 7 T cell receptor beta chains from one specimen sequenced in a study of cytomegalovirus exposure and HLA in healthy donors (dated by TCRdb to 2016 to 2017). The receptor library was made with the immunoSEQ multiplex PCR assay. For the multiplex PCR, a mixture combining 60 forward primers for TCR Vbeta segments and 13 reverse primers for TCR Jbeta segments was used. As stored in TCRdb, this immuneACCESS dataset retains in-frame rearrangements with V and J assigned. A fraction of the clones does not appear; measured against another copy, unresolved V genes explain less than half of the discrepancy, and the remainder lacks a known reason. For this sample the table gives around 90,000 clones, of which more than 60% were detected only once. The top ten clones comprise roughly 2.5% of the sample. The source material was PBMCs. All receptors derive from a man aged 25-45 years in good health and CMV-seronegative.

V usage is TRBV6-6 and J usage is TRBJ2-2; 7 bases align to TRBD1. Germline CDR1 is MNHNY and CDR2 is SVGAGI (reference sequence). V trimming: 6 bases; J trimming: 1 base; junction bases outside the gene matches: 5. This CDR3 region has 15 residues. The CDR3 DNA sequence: TGTGCCAGCAGCCACCGGACAGGGAACACCGGGGAGCTGTTTTTT. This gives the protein CASSHRTGNTGELFF.

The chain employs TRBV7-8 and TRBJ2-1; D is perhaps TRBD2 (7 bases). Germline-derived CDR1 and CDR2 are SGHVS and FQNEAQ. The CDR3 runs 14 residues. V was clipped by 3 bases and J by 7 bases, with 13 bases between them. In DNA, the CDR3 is TGTGCCAGCAGCTTTAGGGGGGGGGCAAATGAGCAGTTCTTC. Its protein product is CASSFRGGANEQFF.

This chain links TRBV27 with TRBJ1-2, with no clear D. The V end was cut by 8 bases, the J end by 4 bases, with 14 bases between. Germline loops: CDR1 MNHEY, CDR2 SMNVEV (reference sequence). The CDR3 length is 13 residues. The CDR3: CASGTLRGYGYTF. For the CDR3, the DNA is TGTGCCAGCGGTACACTTCGGGGCTATGGCTACACCTTC.

This CDR3 reads CASTRIWQSPSDEQYF. The CDR3 DNA is TGTGCCAGTACCCGTATTTGGCAGAGTCCTAGTGATGAGCAGTACTTC. This chain connects TRBV19 to TRBJ2-7; D unclear. CDR1 LNHDA and CDR2 SQIVND come from the germline V gene (reference sequence). The CDR3 has 16 residues. V was pared by 7 bases and J by 7 bases, with 26 bases between. Based on the CDR3 plus reference TRBV19 and TRBJ2-7, the full variable domain is DGGITQSPKYLFRKEGQNVTLSCEQNLNHDAMYWYRQDPGQGLRLIYYSQIVNDFQKGDIAEGYSVSREKKESFPLTVTSAQKNPTAFYLCASTRIWQSPSDEQYFGPGTRLTVT.

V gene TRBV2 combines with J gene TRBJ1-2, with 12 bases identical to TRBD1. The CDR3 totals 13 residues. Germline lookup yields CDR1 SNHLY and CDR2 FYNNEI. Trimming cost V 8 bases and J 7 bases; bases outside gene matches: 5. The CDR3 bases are TGTGCCAGCTCCGGGACAGGGGGCGGTGGCTACACCTTC. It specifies CASSGTGGGGYTF.

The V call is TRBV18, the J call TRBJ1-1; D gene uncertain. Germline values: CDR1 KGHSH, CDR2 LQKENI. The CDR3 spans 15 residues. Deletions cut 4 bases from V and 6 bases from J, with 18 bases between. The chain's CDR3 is CASSLGRQLSPEAFF. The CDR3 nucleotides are TGTGCCAGCTCACTGGGCAGGCAGTTGAGCCCTGAAGCTTTCTTT.

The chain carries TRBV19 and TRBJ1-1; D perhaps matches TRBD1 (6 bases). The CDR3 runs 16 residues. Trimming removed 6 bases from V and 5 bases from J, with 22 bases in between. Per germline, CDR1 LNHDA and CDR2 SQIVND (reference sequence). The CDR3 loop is CASRGGTLPAETEAFF. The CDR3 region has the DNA TGTGCCAGTAGGGGGGGGACACTTCCCGCGGAGACTGAAGCTTTCTTT.